This TCR beta chain appears in the sequencing data of a study of T-cell reconstitution after alpha-beta-depleted transplantation in children listed by TCRdb under 2016. With regard to the full study: T-cell immune reconstitution after TCRalphabeta/CD19-depleted allogeneic hematopoietic cell transplantation in children was quantitatively tracked in the study by means of TCR repertoire profiling. Results the study describes overall, beyond this receptor: Over subsequent months, a decline in hyperexpanded clone frequencies was noted, and after one year, T-cell counts and TCRbeta diversity were mostly ascribed to newly produced T cells. In some patients, the high TCRbeta diversity seen at day 60 was put down to recipient T cells and intrathymic progenitors that had survived conditioning. About two months after transplant, the apparently early recovery of alphabetaT-cell counts reportedly depended on just several hundred clones that had expanded rapidly and came from non-depleted graft cells.

Sample treatment or condition, as interpreted from the label and publication: allogeneic hematopoietic cell transplantation with graft depleted of TCRalphabeta T cells and CD19 B cells. TCRalphabeta/CD19-depleted allogeneic hematopoietic cell grafts were given to the transplant recipients, all of whom were children. Of note for this clonotype: The antigen this receptor binds is unknown. No base qualities exist here, and no much larger clone lies one base off it.

The library was generated by PCR. Reads for this sample came from an Illumina HiSeq 2500. TCR library preparation used molecular barcoding, with unique molecular identifiers applied to normalize quantification of the TCRbeta repertoire. Clones were called with MiXCR by TCRdb after fastp trimmed the public reads at Q25, and only in-frame beta chains were retained. One record per CDR3 amino acid sequence lists the most common genes and DNA. Within this sample are a few hundred thousand distinct CDR3 sequences, with roughly 27% of them counted one time only. 35% to 40% of the sample is held by the ten biggest clonotypes. The junction carries 19 bases between V and J, which are trimmed by 0 bases and 7 bases respectively. The germline V gene encodes CDR1 SGHDT and CDR2 YYEEEE. The CDR3 holds 16 amino acids from the cysteine to the phenylalanine. Here the CDR3 DNA is all that survives: 48 bases in frame from base 1.

This sequence was found in a boy in the first two years of life with Wiskott-Aldrich syndrome, due to receive a stem cell transplant. The V and J genes are TRBV5-6 and TRBJ1-2, with the identity of the D gene unclear. The sequencing used PBMCs, collected before TCRalphabeta/CD19-depleted stem cell transplant. In nucleotides, the sequence is TGTGCCAGCAGCTTGGCGCGGACGCGCCCTAGAGGTGGCTACACCTTC. Its translation reads: CASSLARTRPRGGYTF.